The 15 T cell receptor beta chains listed next were all sequenced from one sample in a study of T cell responses to AZD1222 COVID-19 vaccine. Libraries were prepared by immunoSEQ multiplex PCR; TCRdb keeps only in-frame clonotypes and omits some of them. Of about 110,000 clones detected, about 85% appear once; the ten largest clones hold 3.5% to 4.5%. The starting material was peripheral blood, obtained on day 0 of AZD1222 vaccination. These TCRs come from an adult in good health.

This clone has only a few counts. The chain combines TRBV6-2 or TRBV6-3 with TRBJ2-1; D tentatively fits TRBD1 or TRBD2 (5 bases each). V lost 4 bases, J lost 4 bases, and 11 bases lay in between. CDR3 length: 14 amino acids. Germline V gene data show CDR1 as MNHEY and CDR2 as SVGEGT. The CDR3 nucleotides read TGTGCCAGCAGTTTGAGGGGAGATTACAATGAGCAGTTCTTC. Encoded protein: CASSLRGDYNEQFF.

This chain joins TRBV19 and TRBJ1-5; 7 nucleotides agree with TRBD1. The germline V gene has CDR1 LNHDA and CDR2 SQIVND (reference sequence). The CDR3 totals 14 residues. V shed 4 bases and J 4 bases; nucleotides not matched to a gene: 4. The CDR3 nucleotides read TGTGCCAGTAGTAAGGGACAGAATAATCAGCCCCAGCATTTT. This gives the protein CASSKGQNNQPQHF. Looking up the rest from reference TRBV19 and TRBJ1-5 gives the full variable domain: DGGITQSPKYLFRKEGQNVTLSCEQNLNHDAMYWYRQDPGQGLRLIYYSQIVNDFQKGDIAEGYSVSREKKESFPLTVTSAQKNPTAFYLCASSKGQNNQPQHFGDGTRLSIL.

The V and J genes are TRBV19 and TRBJ1-5; D may be TRBD1 (6 bases). CDR3 size: 19 residues. V was pared by 2 bases and J by 1 base, with 21 bases between. The germline CDR1 and CDR2 sequences are LNHDA and SQIVND (reference sequence). Here the CDR3 DNA reads TGTGCCAGTAGTATATTTATAGCCTGGACGAGGGGGAGCAATCAGCCCCAGCATTTT. This translates into CASSIFIAWTRGSNQPQHF.

The chain links TRBV24-1 to TRBJ1-1; D gene ambiguous. This CDR3 spans 14 amino acids. Trimming left V 4 bases short and J 2 bases short, with 10 bases between. From germline, CDR1 is KGHDR and CDR2 SFDVKD. Written as DNA, the CDR3 is TGTGCCACCAGTGAACACCTATATAACACTGAAGCTTTCTTT. Amino acid sequence: CATSEHLYNTEAFF.

The gene calls are TRBV28 and TRBJ2-7; the match to TRBD2 covers 9 bases. Germline values: CDR1 MDHEN, CDR2 SYDVKM. With V trimmed by 2 bases and J by 7 bases, 9 bases remained unmatched. The CDR3 covers 15 residues. The CDR3 protein is CASSLLGGGGGEQYF. CDR3 bases: TGTGCCAGCAGTTTACTTGGCGGGGGGGGAGGAGAGCAGTACTTC.

The rearrangement links TRBV27 to TRBJ2-4; D is unresolved. Germline lookup yields CDR1 MNHEY and CDR2 SMNVEV (reference sequence). V shed 0 bases and J shed 6 bases, with 12 bases lying between them. CDR3 size: 15 residues. CDR3 nucleotides: TGTGCCAGCAGTTTATCGATACAGTATGGAAACATTCAGTACTTC. Translating it yields CASSLSIQYGNIQYF.

The V and J genes are TRBV28 and TRBJ1-1; 7 bases match TRBD1. The CDR3 has 14 residues. The V gene end was trimmed by 8 bases and the J gene end by 5 bases; junction bases not matched to a gene: 11. Germline CDR1 is MDHEN and CDR2 is SYDVKM. The CDR3 region has the DNA TGTGCCAGCGGGTCGACAGGGTCGATGACTGAAGCTTTCTTT. Protein sequence: CASGSTGSMTEAFF.

V gene TRBV14 combines with J gene TRBJ1-2; D not resolved. This CDR3 has 14 amino acids. Germline V gives CDR1 SGHDN, CDR2 FVKESK. V lost 4 bases and J lost 4, with 13 bases in between. The CDR3 DNA is TGTGCCAGCAGCCCAGGCGGGAACCGCTATGGCTACACCTTC. Residues: CASSPGGNRYGYTF.

The chain employs TRBV3-1 (or the pseudogene TRBV3-2) and TRBJ1-2; D perhaps matches TRBD1 (5 bases). CDR3 size: 14 residues. Germline CDR1 reads LGHDT; CDR2 reads YNNKEL (reference sequence). V was pared by 4 bases and J by 2 bases, with 11 bases between. CDR3 in amino acids: CASSPRDGNYGYTF. DNA for the CDR3: TGTGCCAGCAGCCCCAGGGACGGCAACTATGGCTACACCTTC.

V and J are TRBV7-9 and TRBJ1-6, with D unresolved. The CDR3 loop spans 14 amino acids. The germline gives CDR1 SEHNR, CDR2 FQNEAQ (reference sequence). V was clipped by 1 base and J by 7 bases, with 8 bases between them. The DNA of the CDR3 is TGTGCCAGCAGCTTAGGGGCACAGAATTCACCCCTCCACTTT. This gives the protein CASSLGAQNSPLHF.

The chain recombines TRBV7-9 with TRBJ1-5; no reliable D call. The CDR3 has 17 amino acids. Trimming stripped 5 bases from V and 5 bases from J, with 22 bases between. From germline, CDR1 is SEHNR and CDR2 FQNEAQ (reference sequence). CDR3 sequence reads: CASSARYPGGRDQPQHF. The CDR3 region has the DNA TGTGCCAGCAGCGCGCGGTATCCAGGAGGTAGGGATCAGCCCCAGCATTTT.

This chain uses TRBV24-1 with TRBJ2-6; 9 bases map to TRBD1. V was pared by 7 bases and J by 0 bases, with 9 bases of the junction left unmatched. Per the germline V gene, CDR1 is KGHDR and CDR2 is SFDVKD. This CDR3 is 18 amino acids long. CDR3 region: CATSGTGLPNSGANVLTF. The CDR3 DNA follows: TGTGCCACCAGCGGGACAGGGCTACCCAACTCTGGGGCCAACGTCCTGACTTTC.

This clone appeared a single time. The chain employs TRBV27 and TRBJ2-2; TRBD2 matches 11 bases. From germline, CDR1 is MNHEY and CDR2 SMNVEV (reference sequence). This CDR3 comprises 17 residues. The V segment lost 5 bases and the J segment 4 bases; nucleotides outside the gene matches: 9. The CDR3 coding sequence is TGTGCCAGCAGTCCCATTAGCGGGGGGGCGTCCACCGGGGAGCTGTTTTTT. It codes for CASSPISGGASTGELFF.

The V gene is TRBV21-1, the J gene TRBJ1-2; the table gives TRBD1 as D, unverified against the DNA. TRBV21-1 represents a pseudogene. This CDR3 spans 16 amino acids. The CDR3, as DNA: TGTGCCAGCAGCAAAGGGGCACAGGGTTATAACTATGGCTACACCTTC. Its translation: CASSKGAQGYNYGYTF.

The chain uses TRBV14 and TRBJ1-3; D unclear. Germline V gene sequence: CDR1 SGHDN, CDR2 FVKESK. The CDR3 is made up of 12 amino acids. V lost 1 base to trimming and J lost 11 bases, with 9 bases between them. The CDR3 DNA reads as TGTGCCAGCAGCCAAGGCTCTAGCGCCATATATTTT. It is translated as CASSQGSSAIYF.